Listed here is a single TCR beta chain. Patients had locally advanced or metastatic urothelial carcinoma. Each patient gave between 1 and 8 samples, pretreatment and on-treatment. The record originates from a study of PD-L1 blockade in urothelial cancer. Study details: Males with bladder-origin urothelial cancer made up about 90% of the roughly 29 patients. Blood underwent analysis 3 weeks (second dose) and 6 weeks after treatment began.

V trimming: 1 base; J trimming: 4 bases; junction bases outside the gene matches: 9. This CDR3 is 18 amino acids long. Germline V gene lookup returns CDR1 KGHSH and CDR2 LQKENI. Data came from immunoSEQ multiplex PCR; TCRdb stores just in-frame clones and leaves some out. The sample lists almost 30,000 clones, approximately 87% occurring once. The receptor's source is a man aged 50 or older with urothelial cancer. The sample consisted of PBMCs, taken around atezolizumab (anti-PD-L1) treatment. The V gene is TRBV18, the J gene TRBJ2-3, with 12 bases that match TRBD2. This CDR3 is CASSPLELAGGTSDTQYF. Written as DNA, the CDR3 is TGTGCCAGCTCACCACTCGAGCTAGCGGGGGGGACCTCAGATACGCAGTATTTT.